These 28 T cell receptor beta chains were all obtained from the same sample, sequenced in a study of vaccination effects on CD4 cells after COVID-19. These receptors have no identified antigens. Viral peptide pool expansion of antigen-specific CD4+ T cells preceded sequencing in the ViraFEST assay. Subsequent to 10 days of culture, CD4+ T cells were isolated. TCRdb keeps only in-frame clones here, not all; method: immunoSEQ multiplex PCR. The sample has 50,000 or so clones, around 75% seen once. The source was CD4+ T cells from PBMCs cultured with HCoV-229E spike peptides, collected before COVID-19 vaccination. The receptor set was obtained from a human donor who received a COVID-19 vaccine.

The CDR3 coding sequence is TGTGCCAGCAGCCTAGACAGGATCGGGAACACTGAAGCTTTCTTT. Encoded protein: CASSLDRIGNTEAFF. This rearrangement joins TRBV6-4 to TRBJ1-1; possibly TRBD1 for D (6 bases). Trimming pared 6 bases from V and 1 base from J, leaving 15 bases between. In germline, CDR1 is MRHNA, CDR2 SNTAGT. This CDR3 contains 15 residues.

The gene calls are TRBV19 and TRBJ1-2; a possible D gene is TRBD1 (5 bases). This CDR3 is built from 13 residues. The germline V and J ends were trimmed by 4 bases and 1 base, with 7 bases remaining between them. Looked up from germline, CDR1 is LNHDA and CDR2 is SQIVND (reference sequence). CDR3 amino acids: CASSRDGNYGYTF. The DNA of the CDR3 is TGTGCCAGTAGTAGGGACGGTAACTATGGCTACACCTTC.

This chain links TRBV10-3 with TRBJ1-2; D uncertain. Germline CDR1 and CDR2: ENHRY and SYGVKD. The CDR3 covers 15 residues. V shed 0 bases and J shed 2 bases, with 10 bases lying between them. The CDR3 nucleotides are TGTGCCATCAGTGAGTCGACGGGAGGGAACTATGGCTACACCTTC. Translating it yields CAISESTGGNYGYTF.

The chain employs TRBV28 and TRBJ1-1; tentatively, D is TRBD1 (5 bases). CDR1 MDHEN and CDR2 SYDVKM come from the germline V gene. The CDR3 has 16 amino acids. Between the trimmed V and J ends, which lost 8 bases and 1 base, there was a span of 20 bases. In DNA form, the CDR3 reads TGTGCCAGCCCCAGGGACCGCGCGGGTACGAACACTGAAGCTTTCTTT. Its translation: CASPRDRAGTNTEAFF.

This chain's CDR3 is CASSPTGVDGYTF. In DNA, the CDR3 is TGTGCCAGCTCACCCACCGGGGTTGATGGCTACACCTTC. V and J are TRBV18 and TRBJ1-2; no clear D gene. Germline loops: CDR1 KGHSH, CDR2 LQKENI. V lost 3 bases and J 6 bases, leaving 11 bases between the germline ends. The CDR3 is made up of 13 amino acids.

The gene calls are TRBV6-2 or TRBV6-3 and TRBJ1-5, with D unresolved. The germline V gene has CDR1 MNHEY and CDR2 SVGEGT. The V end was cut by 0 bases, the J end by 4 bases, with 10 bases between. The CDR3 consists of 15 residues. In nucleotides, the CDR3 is TGTGCCAGCAGTTACTCCTCGGGAGCGAATCAGCCCCAGCATTTT. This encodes CASSYSSGANQPQHF.

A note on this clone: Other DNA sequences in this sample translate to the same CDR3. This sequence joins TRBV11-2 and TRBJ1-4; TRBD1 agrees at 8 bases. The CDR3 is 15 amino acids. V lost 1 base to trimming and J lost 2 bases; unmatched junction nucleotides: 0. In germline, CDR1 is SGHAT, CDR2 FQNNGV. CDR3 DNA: TGTGCCAGCAGCTTAGGACAGGGGACTAATGAAAAACTGTTTTTT. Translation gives CASSLGQGTNEKLFF.

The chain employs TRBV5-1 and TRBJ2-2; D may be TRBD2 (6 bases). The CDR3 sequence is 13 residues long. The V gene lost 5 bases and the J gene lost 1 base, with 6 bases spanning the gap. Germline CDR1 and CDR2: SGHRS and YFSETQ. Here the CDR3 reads CASRGGNTGELFF. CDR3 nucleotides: TGCGCCAGCAGGGGAGGGAACACCGGGGAGCTGTTTTTT.

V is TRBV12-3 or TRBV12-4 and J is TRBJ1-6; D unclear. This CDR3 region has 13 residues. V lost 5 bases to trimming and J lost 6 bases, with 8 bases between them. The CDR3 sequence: CASSMIVNSPLHF. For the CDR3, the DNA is TGTGCCAGCAGTATGATCGTTAATTCACCCCTCCACTTT.

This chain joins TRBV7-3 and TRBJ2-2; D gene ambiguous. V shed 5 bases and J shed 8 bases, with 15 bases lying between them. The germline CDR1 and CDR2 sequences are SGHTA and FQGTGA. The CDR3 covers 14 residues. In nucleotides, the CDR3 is TGTGCCAGCAGCCCCGGACGTTCTACAGGGGAGCTGTTTTTT. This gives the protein CASSPGRSTGELFF.

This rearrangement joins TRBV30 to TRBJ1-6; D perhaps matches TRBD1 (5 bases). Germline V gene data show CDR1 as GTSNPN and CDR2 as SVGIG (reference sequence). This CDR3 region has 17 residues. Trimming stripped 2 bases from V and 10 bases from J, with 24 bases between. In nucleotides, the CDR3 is TGTGCCTGGAGTCGGACCAGGACGGGGCTAGTGCAATCACCCCTCCACTTT. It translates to CAWSRTRTGLVQSPLHF.

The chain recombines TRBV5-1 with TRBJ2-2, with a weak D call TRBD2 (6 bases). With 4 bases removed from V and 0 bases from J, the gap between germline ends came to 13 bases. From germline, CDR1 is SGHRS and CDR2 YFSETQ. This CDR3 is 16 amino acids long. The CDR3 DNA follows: TGCGCCAGCAGCCCTTTGGGCGGGGCGAACACCGGGGAGCTGTTTTTT. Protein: CASSPLGGANTGELFF. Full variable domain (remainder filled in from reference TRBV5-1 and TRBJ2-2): KAGVTQTPRYLIKTRGQQVTLSCSPISGHRSVSWYQQTPGQGLQFLFEYFSETQRNKGNFPGRFSGRQFSNSRSEMNVSTLELGDSALYLCASSPLGGANTGELFFGEGSRLTVL.

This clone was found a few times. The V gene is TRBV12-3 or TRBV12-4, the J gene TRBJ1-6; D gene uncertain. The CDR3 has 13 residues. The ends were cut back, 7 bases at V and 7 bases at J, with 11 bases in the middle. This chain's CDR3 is CASTTGGNSPLHF. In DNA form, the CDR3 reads TGTGCCAGCACCACGGGCGGGAATTCACCCCTCCACTTT.

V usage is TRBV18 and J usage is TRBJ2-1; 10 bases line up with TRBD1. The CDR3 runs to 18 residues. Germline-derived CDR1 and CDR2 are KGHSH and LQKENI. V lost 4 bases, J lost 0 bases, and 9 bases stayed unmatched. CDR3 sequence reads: CASSQTGTGASSYNEQFF. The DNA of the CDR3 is TGTGCCAGCTCACAAACCGGGACAGGGGCCAGCTCCTACAATGAGCAGTTCTTC.

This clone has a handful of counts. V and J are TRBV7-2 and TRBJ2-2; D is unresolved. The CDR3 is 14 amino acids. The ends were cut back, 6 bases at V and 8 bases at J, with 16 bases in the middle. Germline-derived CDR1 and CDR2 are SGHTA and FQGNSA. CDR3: CASRPGPSQGELFF. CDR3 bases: TGTGCCAGCAGGCCCGGGCCCTCCCAGGGGGAGCTGTTTTTT.

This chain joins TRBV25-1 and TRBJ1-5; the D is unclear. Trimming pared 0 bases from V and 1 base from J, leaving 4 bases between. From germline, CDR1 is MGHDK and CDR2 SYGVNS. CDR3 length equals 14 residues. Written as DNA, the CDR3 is TGTGCCAGCAGTGAATATGGCAGCAATCAGCCCCAGCATTTT. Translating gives CASSEYGSNQPQHF.

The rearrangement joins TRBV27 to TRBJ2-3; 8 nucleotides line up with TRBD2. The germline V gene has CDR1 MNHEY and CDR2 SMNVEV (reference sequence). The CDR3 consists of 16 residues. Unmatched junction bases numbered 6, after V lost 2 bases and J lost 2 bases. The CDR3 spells CASSLGSGVNTDTQYF. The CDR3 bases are TGTGCCAGCAGTTTAGGTAGCGGGGTAAACACAGATACGCAGTATTTT.

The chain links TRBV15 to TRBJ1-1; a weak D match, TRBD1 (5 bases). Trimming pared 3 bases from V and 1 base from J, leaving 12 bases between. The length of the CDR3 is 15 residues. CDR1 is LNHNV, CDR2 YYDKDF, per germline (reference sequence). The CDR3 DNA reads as TGTGCCACCAGCAGCGCCGGGACCACGAACACTGAAGCTTTCTTT. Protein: CATSSAGTTNTEAFF.

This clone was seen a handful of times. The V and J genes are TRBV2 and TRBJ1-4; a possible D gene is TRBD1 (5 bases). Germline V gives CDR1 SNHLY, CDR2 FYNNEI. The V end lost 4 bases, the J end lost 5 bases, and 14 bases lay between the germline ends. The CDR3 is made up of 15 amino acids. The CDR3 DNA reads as TGTGCCAGCAGTGTACTGGGGCAATTCAATGAAAAACTGTTTTTT. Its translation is CASSVLGQFNEKLFF.

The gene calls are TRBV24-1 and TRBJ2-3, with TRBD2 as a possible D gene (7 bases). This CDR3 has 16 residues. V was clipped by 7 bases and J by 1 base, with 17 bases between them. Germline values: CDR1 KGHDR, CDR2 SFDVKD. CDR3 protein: CATRGTSGGGTDTQYF. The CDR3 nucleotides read TGTGCCACCAGGGGTACCTCGGGGGGCGGCACAGATACGCAGTATTTT.

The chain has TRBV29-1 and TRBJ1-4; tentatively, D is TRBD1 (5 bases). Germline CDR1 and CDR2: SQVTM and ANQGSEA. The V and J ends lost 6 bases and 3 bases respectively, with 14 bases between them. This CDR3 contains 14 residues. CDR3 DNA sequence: TGCAGCGTCCCGGGTTCAGGGTCTAATGAAAAACTGTTTTTT. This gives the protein CSVPGSGSNEKLFF. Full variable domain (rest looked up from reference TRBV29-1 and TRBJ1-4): SAVISQKPSRDICQRGTSLTIQCQVDSQVTMMFWYRQQPGQSLTLIATANQGSEATYESGFVIDKFPISRPNLTFSTLTVSNMSPEDSSIYLCSVPGSGSNEKLFFGSGTQLSVL.

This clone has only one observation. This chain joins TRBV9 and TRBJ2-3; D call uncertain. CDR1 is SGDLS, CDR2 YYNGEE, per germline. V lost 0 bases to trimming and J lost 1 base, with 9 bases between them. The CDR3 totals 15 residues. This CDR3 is CASSVEAGGTDTQYF. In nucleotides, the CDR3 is TGTGCCAGCAGCGTAGAGGCAGGTGGCACAGATACGCAGTATTTT.

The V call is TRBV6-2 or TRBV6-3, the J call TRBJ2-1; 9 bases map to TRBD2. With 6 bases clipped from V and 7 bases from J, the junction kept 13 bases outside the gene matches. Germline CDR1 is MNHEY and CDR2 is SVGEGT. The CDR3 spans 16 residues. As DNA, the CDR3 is TGTGCCAGCAGCCAAGGGGTAGCGGGGGTGAGGAATGAGCAGTTCTTC. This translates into CASSQGVAGVRNEQFF.

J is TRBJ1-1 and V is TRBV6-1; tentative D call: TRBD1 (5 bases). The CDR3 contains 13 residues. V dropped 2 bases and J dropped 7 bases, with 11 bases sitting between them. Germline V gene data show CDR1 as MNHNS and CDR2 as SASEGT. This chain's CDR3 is CASSELGTGEAFF. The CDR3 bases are TGTGCCAGCAGTGAATTGGGGACGGGTGAAGCTTTCTTT.

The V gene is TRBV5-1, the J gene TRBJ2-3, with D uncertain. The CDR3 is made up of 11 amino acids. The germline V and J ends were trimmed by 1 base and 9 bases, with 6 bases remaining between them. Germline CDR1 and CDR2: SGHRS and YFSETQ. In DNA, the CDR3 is TGCGCCAGCAGCTTGCTGGGCACGCAGTATTTT. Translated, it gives CASSLLGTQYF.

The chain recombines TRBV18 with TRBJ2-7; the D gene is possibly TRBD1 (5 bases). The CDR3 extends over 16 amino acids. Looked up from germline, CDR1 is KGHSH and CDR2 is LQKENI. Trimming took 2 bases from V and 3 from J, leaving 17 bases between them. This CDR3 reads CASSPTPARAGYEQYV. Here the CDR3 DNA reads TGTGCCAGCTCACCAACGCCCGCCAGGGCCGGCTACGAGCAGTACGTC.

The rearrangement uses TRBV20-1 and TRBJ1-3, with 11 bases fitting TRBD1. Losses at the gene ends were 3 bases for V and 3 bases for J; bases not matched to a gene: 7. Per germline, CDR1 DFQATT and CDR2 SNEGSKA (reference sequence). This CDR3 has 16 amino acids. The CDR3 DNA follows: TGCAGTGCTAGTGGATTGGGACAGGGGGGTGGAAACACCATATATTTT. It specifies CSASGLGQGGGNTIYF.

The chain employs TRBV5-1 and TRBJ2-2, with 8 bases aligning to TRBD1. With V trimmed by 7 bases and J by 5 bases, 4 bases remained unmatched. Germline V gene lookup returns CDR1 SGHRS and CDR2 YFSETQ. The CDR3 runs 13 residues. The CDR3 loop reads CASLQGGTGELFF. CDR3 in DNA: TGCGCCAGCCTACAGGGGGGTACCGGGGAGCTGTTTTTT.